These 12 T cell receptor beta chains came from one sample sequenced in a study of response to subunit inactivated influenza vaccine. TCRdb redid the calling of the RT-PCR reads with MiXCR, one entry per CDR3 protein. This sample has hundreds of thousands of distinct CDR3 sequences; approximately 7.1% occur once, and the top ten carry 13%. The sample here was PBMCs from blood, taken 23 months after vaccination. All receptors come from a man aged 45 to 70 who received an inactivated influenza vaccine.

This clonotype was seen a few times. This CDR3 is CASKPDIYNEQFF. The CDR3 nucleotides are TGTGCCAGCAAACCCGACATCTACAATGAGCAGTTCTTC. The chain is built from TRBV6-2 or TRBV6-3 and TRBJ2-1, with D uncertain. V lost 7 bases and J lost 3, with 10 bases in between. Germline values: CDR1 MNHEY, CDR2 SVGEGT. The CDR3 runs 13 residues.

This clonotype was observed a handful of times. The rearrangement uses TRBV20-1 and TRBJ2-3; D is unresolved. CDR1 is DFQATT and CDR2 is SNEGSKA in the germline V gene (reference sequence). The V end was cut by 1 base, the J end by 1 base, with 9 bases between. This CDR3 comprises 14 residues. The CDR3 is CSARVPGGTDTQYF. CDR3 DNA sequence: TGCAGTGCTAGAGTTCCTGGCGGCACAGATACGCAGTATTTT.

The chain links TRBV11-2 to TRBJ2-7; D not resolved. The V and J ends lost 0 bases and 6 bases respectively, with 15 bases between them. Germline V gene sequence: CDR1 SGHAT, CDR2 FQNNGV. The CDR3 runs to 15 residues. The CDR3 region has the DNA TGTGCCAGCAGCTTAGATATGAAGGATCGGCGCGAGCAGTACTTC. This encodes CASSLDMKDRREQYF.

The chain combines TRBV20-1 with TRBJ1-1, with D possibly TRBD1 on 5 matching bases. The CDR3 covers 15 residues. Trimming removed 6 bases from V and 0 bases from J, with 17 bases in between. Germline V gives CDR1 DFQATT, CDR2 SNEGSKA (reference sequence). The CDR3 bases are TGCAGTGCCGTAGAGGCTCAGGGAATGAACACTGAAGCTTTCTTT. Translating gives CSAVEAQGMNTEAFF.

This clonotype has more than one count but fewer than ten. The V and J genes are TRBV4-3 and TRBJ1-1; D remains ambiguous. Deletions cut 4 bases from V and 1 base from J, with 10 bases between. The CDR3 is 14 residues long. CDR1 and CDR2 from the germline V gene are LGHNA and YSLEER. The CDR3: CASSRGSRNTEAFF. CDR3 coding DNA: TGCGCCAGCAGCCGCGGATCCAGGAACACTGAAGCTTTCTTT.

There are a few counts of this clonotype. J is TRBJ1-5 and V is TRBV10-3; 9 bases are a match to TRBD1. The V segment lost 4 bases and the J segment 2 bases; nucleotides outside the gene matches: 12. Looked up from germline, CDR1 is ENHRY and CDR2 is SYGVKD. The CDR3 consists of 18 residues. The CDR3 region has the DNA TGTGCCATCAGTGGCTCCGGGACAGGGAAATTTGGCAATCAGCCCCAGCATTTT. Residues: CAISGSGTGKFGNQPQHF.

The V call is TRBV20-1, the J call TRBJ2-7; maybe TRBD2 (6 bases). CDR3 length: 14 amino acids. Germline CDR1 DFQATT, CDR2 SNEGSKA (reference sequence). The ends were cut back, 2 bases at V and 9 bases at J, with 20 bases in the middle. CDR3 residues: CSARLLSGQWGQYF. The DNA for the CDR3 is TGCAGTGCTAGACTCCTTAGCGGACAATGGGGGCAGTACTTC.

This clonotype occurred a few times. The chain combines TRBV15 with TRBJ2-1; TRBD1 agrees at 9 bases. This CDR3 has 16 residues. Germline V CDR1 and CDR2: LNHNV, YYDKDF (reference sequence). J lost 8 bases, V lost 6 bases, and 14 bases had no gene match. The CDR3 sequence is CATRGPGQGVVHEQFF. The CDR3 DNA is TGTGCCACCAGAGGCCCGGGACAGGGTGTTGTGCATGAGCAGTTCTTC.

Ten or more counts support this clonotype. The rearrangement links TRBV7-2 to TRBJ2-7; no clear D. In germline, CDR1 is SGHTA, CDR2 FQGNSA. The CDR3 runs 15 residues. Trimming removed 2 bases at V and 0 bases at J, with 11 bases between. CDR3 DNA sequence: TGTGCCAGCAGCTTACGGAACAGCCCCTCCTACGAGCAGTACTTC. Protein sequence: CASSLRNSPSYEQYF.

This clonotype has just a few counts. The rearrangement joins TRBV2 to TRBJ1-4, with 8 bases aligning to TRBD1. In germline, CDR1 is SNHLY, CDR2 FYNNEI. This CDR3 region has 13 residues. V trimming: 8 bases; J trimming: 8 bases; junction bases outside the gene matches: 7. CDR3 in DNA: TGTGCCAGCTCAGGACAGGGCGGAGAAAAACTGTTTTTT. Its protein product is CASSGQGGEKLFF. Variable domain in full (rest from reference TRBV2 and TRBJ1-4): EPEVTQTPSHQVTQMGQEVILRCVPISNHLYFYWYRQILGQKVEFLVSFYNNEISEKSEIFDDQFSVERPDGSNFTLKIRSTKLEDSAMYFCASSGQGGEKLFFGSGTQLSVL.

The V gene is TRBV29-1, the J gene TRBJ2-7, with D possibly TRBD1 on 5 matching bases. The CDR3 has 11 amino acids. CDR1 SQVTM and CDR2 ANQGSEA come from the germline V gene. Trimming stripped 5 bases from V and 7 bases from J, with 12 bases between. CDR3 coding DNA: TGCAGCGTTTCCACCGCAGGGGAGCAGTACTTC. The encoded protein is CSVSTAGEQYF.

This chain links TRBV30 with TRBJ1-2; D may be TRBD1 (6 bases). Trimming took off 1 base at V and 2 bases at J, with 23 bases between the two ends. The CDR3 totals 18 residues. Germline V gene sequence: CDR1 GTSNPN, CDR2 SVGIG (reference sequence). The CDR3 coding sequence is TGTGCCTGGAGTGCCGTAACAGGGACCAACCTCCACAACTATGGCTACACCTTC. It is translated as CAWSAVTGTNLHNYGYTF.